The rows below give T cell receptor beta chains drawn from one sample of a study of blood T cell repertoires in COVID-19. This table comes from immunoSEQ multiplex PCR, and its TCRdb copy is limited to in-frame clones, with some not included. Of 110,000 to 150,000 clones in the sample, around 81% were seen once. Sequencing was done on a sample of peripheral blood. Receptors were obtained from a human donor in a cohort sampled during active COVID-19. The CDR3 runs from the conserved cysteine through the conserved F or W. Fields, in order: V gene, D gene, clone size, J gene, CDR3 DNA, CDR3 protein. The D gene is left open where the match is weak. Only some rows state a clone size, as once, few, many or a class for expanded clones.

TRBV27,.,.,TRBJ2-7,TGTGCCAGCAGTTTAAACTCTCCGGACTATCGCGGACAATACTACGAGCAGTACTTC,CASSLNSPDYRGQYYEQYF
TRBV5-6,TRBD1,.,TRBJ2-1,TGTGCCAGCAGCTTGTACGGGACAGCCGATGAGCAGTTCTTC,CASSLYGTADEQFF
TRBV2,TRBD1,.,TRBJ1-4,TGTGCCAGCACCAAAATTCAGGGGGCGGGTGAAAAACTGTTTTTT,CASTKIQGAGEKLFF
TRBV3-1/TRBV3-2,TRBD1,.,TRBJ2-7,TGTGCCAGCAGCCGGGGGACAGGGGGGTTCTACGAGCAGTACTTC,CASSRGTGGFYEQYF
TRBV27,TRBD1,.,TRBJ1-1,TGTGCCAGCAGTAGGGACAGGGGGGTTGAAGCTTTCTTT,CASSRDRGVEAFF
TRBV7-2,TRBD2,.,TRBJ2-4,TGTGCCAGCAGCTTAGATGGCGCGGGAGAAAAAAACATTCAGTACTTC,CASSLDGAGEKNIQYF
TRBV2,.,many,TRBJ2-5,TGTGCCAGCAGTACCCCCCGGGTAGCCCAAGAGACCCAGTACTTC,CASSTPRVAQETQYF
TRBV4-1,TRBD1,.,TRBJ2-7,TGCGCCAGCAGCCAGACTACAGGGGGTCATTTCCAGCAGTACTTC,CASSQTTGGHFQQYF
TRBV5-1,.,.,TRBJ1-1,TGCGCCAGCAGCTTGGCTAGGAACGGGATCCCTGAAGCTTTCTTT,CASSLARNGIPEAFF
TRBV19,.,.,TRBJ2-5,TGTGCCAGTAGTATAGACTCCAGGATAACCCAAGAGACCCAGTACTTC,CASSIDSRITQETQYF
TRBV24-1,TRBD1,.,TRBJ2-7,TGTGCCACCAGCGAGACAGGGGGCTACGAGCAGTACTTC,CATSETGGYEQYF
TRBV5-5,.,few,TRBJ1-5,TGTGCCAGCAGCTTGCAGAATGTCGATCAGCCCCAGCATTTT,CASSLQNVDQPQHF
TRBV7-2,.,.,TRBJ2-1,TGTGCCAGCAGCTTAGCGCATGGTCGCGGCTACTACAATGAGCAGTTCTTC,CASSLAHGRGYYNEQFF
TRBV29-1,.,.,TRBJ2-3,TGCAGCGTACTGACTGGCACAGATACGCAGTATTTT,CSVLTGTDTQYF
TRBV28,TRBD1,.,TRBJ1-5,TGTGCCAGCAGTTCCCCACAGGGGCTAGACAATCAGCCCCAGCATTTT,CASSSPQGLDNQPQHF
TRBV28,.,.,TRBJ1-5,TGTGCCAGCAGGCTAAGCCCGGGACTCGACGCCTTGTATAGCAATCAGCCCCAGCATTTT,CASRLSPGLDALYSNQPQHF
TRBV6-2/TRBV6-3,TRBD2,.,TRBJ2-7,TGTGCCAGCAGTTACAACATCCCCACCGGGACTAGCCCCTACGAGCAGTACTTC,CASSYNIPTGTSPYEQYF
TRBV27,TRBD2,.,TRBJ2-7,TGTGCCAGCAGCCCCATCGGGACTAGCGGGAGGGCCGCCTACGAGCAGTACTTC,CASSPIGTSGRAAYEQYF
TRBV18,.,few,TRBJ1-5,TGTGCCAGCTCACCTCCAGGGGTTGGGAATCAGCCCCAGCATTTT,CASSPPGVGNQPQHF
TRBV18,.,.,TRBJ2-2,TGTGCCAGCTCACCAGGTCTTAGATCCGGGGAGCTGTTTTTT,CASSPGLRSGELFF
TRBV9,TRBD1,.,TRBJ2-6,TGTGCCAGCAGCCAGACAGGGGGCGCATCTGGGGCCAACGTCCTGACTTTC,CASSQTGGASGANVLTF
TRBV29-1,.,.,TRBJ1-2,TGCAGCGTTGAAGATCCTCGACAGGCGGCAGGCTACACCTTC,CSVEDPRQAAGYTF
TRBV3-1/TRBV3-2,TRBD2,.,TRBJ2-7,TGTGCCAGCAGTGCCGGGACTAGCTTCGGCGAGCAGTACTTC,CASSAGTSFGEQYF
TRBV11-3,.,once,TRBJ2-1,TGTGCCAGCAGCTTAGAAGGGGACACCCTCTACAATGAGCAGTTCTTC,CASSLEGDTLYNEQFF